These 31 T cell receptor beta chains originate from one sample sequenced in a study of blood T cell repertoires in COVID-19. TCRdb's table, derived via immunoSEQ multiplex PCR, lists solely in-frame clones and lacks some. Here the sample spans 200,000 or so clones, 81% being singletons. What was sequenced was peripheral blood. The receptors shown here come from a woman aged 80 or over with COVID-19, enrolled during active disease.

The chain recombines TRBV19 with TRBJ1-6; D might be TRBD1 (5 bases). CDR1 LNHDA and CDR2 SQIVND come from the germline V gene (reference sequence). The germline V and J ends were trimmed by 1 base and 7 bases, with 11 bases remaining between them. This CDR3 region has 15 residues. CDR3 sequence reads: CASSIVARVNSPLHF. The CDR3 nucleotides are TGTGCCAGTAGTATAGTAGCCAGGGTGAATTCACCCCTCCACTTT.

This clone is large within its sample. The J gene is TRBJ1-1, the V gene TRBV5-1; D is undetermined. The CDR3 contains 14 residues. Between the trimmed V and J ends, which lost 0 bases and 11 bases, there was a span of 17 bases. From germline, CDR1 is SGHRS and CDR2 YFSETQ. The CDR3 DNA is TGCGCCAGCAGCTTGGATACGGAAGGTATCGGGGCTTTCTTT. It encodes CASSLDTEGIGAFF.

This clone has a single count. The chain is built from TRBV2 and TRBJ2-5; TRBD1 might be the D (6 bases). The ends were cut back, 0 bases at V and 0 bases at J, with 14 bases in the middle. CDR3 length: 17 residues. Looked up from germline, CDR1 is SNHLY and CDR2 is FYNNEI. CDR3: CASSEALGHLYQETQYF. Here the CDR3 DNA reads TGTGCCAGCAGTGAAGCGCTGGGACATTTGTACCAAGAGACCCAGTACTTC.

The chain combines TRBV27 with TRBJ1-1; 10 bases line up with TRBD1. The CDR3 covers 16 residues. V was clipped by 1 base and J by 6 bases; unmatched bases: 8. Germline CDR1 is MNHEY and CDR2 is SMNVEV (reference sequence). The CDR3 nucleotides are TGTGCCAGCAGTTTATTAGGACCCGGGACAGGGGCTGAAGCTTTCTTT. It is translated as CASSLLGPGTGAEAFF.

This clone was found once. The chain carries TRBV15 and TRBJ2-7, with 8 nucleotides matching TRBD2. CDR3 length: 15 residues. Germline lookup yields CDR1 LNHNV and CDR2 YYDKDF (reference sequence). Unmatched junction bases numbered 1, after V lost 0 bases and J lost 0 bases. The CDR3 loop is CATSRESGSSYEQYF. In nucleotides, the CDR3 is TGTGCCACCAGCAGAGAGAGCGGGAGCTCCTACGAGCAGTACTTC.

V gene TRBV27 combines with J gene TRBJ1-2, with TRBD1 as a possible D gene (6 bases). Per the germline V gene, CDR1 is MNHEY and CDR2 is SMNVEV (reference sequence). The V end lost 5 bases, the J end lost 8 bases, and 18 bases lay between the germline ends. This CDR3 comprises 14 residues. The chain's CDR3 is CASSPTAYRVGYTF. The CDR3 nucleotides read TGTGCCAGCAGTCCAACGGCCTACAGGGTCGGCTACACCTTC.

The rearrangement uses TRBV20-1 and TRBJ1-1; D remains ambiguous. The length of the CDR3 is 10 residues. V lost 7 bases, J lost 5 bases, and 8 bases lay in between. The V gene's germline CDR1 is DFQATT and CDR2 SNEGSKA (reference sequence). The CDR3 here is CSVAGTEAFF. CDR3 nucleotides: TGCAGTGTGGCGGGTACTGAAGCTTTCTTT.

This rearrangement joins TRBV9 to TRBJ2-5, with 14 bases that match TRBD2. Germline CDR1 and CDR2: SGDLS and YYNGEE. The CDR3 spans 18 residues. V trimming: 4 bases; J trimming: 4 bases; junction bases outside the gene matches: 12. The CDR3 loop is CASSRSGTSGRRGETQYF. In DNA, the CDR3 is TGTGCCAGCAGCAGATCCGGGACTAGCGGGAGAAGGGGAGAGACCCAGTACTTC.

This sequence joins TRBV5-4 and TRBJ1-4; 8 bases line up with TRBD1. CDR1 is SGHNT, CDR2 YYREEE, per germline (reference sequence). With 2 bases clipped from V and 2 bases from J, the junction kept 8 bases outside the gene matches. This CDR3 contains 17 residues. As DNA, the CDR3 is TGTGCCAGCAGCTTCCGGACAGGGCGCGGGACTAATGAAAAACTGTTTTTT. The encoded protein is CASSFRTGRGTNEKLFF.

The CDR3 sequence: CASVTGTGYEQYF. CDR3 sequence (DNA): TGTGCCAGCGTAACCGGGACAGGCTACGAGCAGTACTTC. This chain uses TRBV28 with TRBJ2-7, with 8 bases identical to TRBD1. The V and J ends lost 8 bases and 3 bases, in that order; junction bases with no gene match: 6. Germline CDR1 reads MDHEN; CDR2 reads SYDVKM. The CDR3 is made up of 13 amino acids.

The CDR3 reads CASSYGTSGRFETQYF. The CDR3 coding sequence is TGTGCCAGCAGTTACGGGACTAGCGGGAGATTCGAGACCCAGTACTTC. V usage is TRBV6-5 and J usage is TRBJ2-5, with 14 bases lining up with TRBD2. The germline CDR1 and CDR2 sequences are MNHEY and SVGAGI. V dropped 2 bases and J dropped 5; count of bases not matched to a gene: 4. The CDR3 runs 16 residues.

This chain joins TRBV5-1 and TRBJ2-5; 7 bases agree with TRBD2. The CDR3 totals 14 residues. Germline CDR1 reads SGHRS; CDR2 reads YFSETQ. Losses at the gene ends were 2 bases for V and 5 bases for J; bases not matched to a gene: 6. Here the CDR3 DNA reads TGCGCCAGCAGCTTCCCAGGGCGGGGGGAGACCCAGTACTTC. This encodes CASSFPGRGETQYF. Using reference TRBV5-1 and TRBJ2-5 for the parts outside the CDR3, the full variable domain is KAGVTQTPRYLIKTRGQQVTLSCSPISGHRSVSWYQQTPGQGLQFLFEYFSETQRNKGNFPGRFSGRQFSNSRSEMNVSTLELGDSALYLCASSFPGRGETQYFGPGTRLLVL.

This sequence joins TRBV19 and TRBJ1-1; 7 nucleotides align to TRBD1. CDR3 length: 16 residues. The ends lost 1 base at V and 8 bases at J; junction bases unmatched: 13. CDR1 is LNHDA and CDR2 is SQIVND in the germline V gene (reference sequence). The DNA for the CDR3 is TGTGCCAGTAGTATAGGCCGACCGACAGGGCGCGGAGAAGCTTTCTTT. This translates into CASSIGRPTGRGEAFF.

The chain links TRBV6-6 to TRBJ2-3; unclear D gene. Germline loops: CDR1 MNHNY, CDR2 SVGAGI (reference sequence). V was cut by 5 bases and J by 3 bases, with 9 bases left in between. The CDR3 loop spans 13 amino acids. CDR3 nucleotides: TGTGCCAGCAGTCGCCGGGTTACAGATACGCAGTATTTT. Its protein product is CASSRRVTDTQYF.

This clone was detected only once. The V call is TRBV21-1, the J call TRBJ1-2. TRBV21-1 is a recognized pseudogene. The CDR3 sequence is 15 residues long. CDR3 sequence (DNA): TGTGCCAGCAGCAAAGCTTCGGGGTATAACTATGGCTACACCTTC. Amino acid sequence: CASSKASGYNYGYTF.

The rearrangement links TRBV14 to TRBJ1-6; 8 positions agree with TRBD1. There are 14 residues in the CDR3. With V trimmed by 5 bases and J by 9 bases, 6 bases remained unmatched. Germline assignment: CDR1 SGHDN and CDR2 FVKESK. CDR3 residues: CASSYGQGGSPLHF. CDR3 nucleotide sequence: TGTGCCAGCAGCTACGGACAGGGAGGTTCACCCCTCCACTTT.

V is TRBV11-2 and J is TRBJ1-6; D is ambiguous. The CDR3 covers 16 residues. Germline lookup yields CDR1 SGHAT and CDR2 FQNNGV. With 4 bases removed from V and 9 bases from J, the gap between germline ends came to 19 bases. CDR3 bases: TGTGCCAGCAGCTGGAGCGAGGGCTGGGATGTTTCACCCCTCCACTTT. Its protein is CASSWSEGWDVSPLHF.

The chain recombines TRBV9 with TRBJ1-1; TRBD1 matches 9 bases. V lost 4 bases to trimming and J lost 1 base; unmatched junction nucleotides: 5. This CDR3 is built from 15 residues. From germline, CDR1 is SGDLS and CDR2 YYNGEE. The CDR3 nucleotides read TGTGCCAGCAGCCCATACAGGGGGCAGAACACTGAAGCTTTCTTT. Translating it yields CASSPYRGQNTEAFF.

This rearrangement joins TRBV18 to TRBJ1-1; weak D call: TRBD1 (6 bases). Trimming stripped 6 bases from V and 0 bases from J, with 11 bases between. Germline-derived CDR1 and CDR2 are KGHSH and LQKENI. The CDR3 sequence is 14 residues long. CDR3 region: CASSFGQMNTEAFF. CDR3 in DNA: TGTGCCAGCTCGTTCGGACAGATGAACACTGAAGCTTTCTTT.

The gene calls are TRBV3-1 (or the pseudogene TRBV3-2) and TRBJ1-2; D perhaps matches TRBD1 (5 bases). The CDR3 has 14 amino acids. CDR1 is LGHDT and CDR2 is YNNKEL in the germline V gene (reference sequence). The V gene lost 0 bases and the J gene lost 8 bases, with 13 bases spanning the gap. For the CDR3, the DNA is TGTGCCAGCAGCCAAGATAGGGCGTCAGGGGGCTACACCTTC. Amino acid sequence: CASSQDRASGGYTF.

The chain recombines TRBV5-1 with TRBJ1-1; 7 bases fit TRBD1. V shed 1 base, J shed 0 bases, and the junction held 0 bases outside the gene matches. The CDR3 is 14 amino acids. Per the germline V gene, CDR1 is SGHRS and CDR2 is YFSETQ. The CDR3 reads CASSLQGVNTEAFF. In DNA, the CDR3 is TGCGCCAGCAGCTTGCAGGGGGTGAACACTGAAGCTTTCTTT.

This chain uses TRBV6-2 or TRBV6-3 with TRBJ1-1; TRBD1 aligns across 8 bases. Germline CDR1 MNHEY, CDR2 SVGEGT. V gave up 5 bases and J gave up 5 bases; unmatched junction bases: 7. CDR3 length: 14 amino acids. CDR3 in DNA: TGTGCCAGCAGTGGGTTTCAGGGGGCGACTGAAGCTTTCTTT. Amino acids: CASSGFQGATEAFF.

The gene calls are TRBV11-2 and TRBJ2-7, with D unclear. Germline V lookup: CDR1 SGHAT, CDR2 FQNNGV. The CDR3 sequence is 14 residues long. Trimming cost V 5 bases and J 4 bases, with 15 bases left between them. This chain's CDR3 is CASSLPSLPYEQYF. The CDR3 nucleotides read TGTGCCAGCAGCCTACCGAGCCTACCATACGAGCAGTACTTC.

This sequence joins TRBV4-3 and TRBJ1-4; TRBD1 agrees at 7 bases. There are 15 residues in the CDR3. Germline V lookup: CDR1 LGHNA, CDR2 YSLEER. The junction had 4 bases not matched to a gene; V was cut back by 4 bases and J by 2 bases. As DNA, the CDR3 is TGCGCCAGCAGCCGATTGACAGGGACTAATGAAAAACTGTTTTTT. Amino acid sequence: CASSRLTGTNEKLFF.

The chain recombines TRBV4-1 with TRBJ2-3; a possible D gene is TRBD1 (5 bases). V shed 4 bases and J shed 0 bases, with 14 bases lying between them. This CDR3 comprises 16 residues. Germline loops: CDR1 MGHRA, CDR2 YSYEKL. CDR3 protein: CASSPYGHVSTDTQYF. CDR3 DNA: TGCGCCAGCAGCCCTTACGGACACGTGAGCACAGATACGCAGTATTTT.

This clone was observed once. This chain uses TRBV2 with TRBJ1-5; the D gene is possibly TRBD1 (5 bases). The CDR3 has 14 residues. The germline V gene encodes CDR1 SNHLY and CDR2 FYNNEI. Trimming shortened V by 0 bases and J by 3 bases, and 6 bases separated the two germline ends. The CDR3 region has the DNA TGTGCCAGCAGTGAAGCGGGACTCAATCAGCCCCAGCATTTT. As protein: CASSEAGLNQPQHF.

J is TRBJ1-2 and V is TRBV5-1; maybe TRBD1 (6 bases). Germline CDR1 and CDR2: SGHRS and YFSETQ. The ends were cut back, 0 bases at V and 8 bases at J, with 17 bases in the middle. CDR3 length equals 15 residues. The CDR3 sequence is CASSLGGRGAEGYTF. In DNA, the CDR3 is TGCGCCAGCAGCTTGGGAGGACGGGGGGCTGAGGGCTACACCTTC.

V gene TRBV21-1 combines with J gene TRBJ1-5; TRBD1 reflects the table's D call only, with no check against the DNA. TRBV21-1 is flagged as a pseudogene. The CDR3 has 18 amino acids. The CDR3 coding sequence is TGTGCCAGCAGCACACACCCCCAGTGGACAACGGCCCATCAGCCCCAGCATTTT. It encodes CASSTHPQWTTAHQPQHF.

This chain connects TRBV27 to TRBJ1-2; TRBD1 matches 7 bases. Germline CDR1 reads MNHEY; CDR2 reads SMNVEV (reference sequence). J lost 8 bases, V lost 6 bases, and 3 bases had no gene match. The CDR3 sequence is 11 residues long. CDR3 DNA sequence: TGTGCCAGCAGAAAGACAGGGGGCTACACCTTC. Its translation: CASRKTGGYTF.

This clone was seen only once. CDR3 residues: CASSLRTGATQYF. The DNA of the CDR3 is TGTGCCAGCAGTCTGAGGACAGGGGCAACGCAGTATTTT. V is TRBV6-6 and J is TRBJ2-3; 9 positions match TRBD1. This CDR3 contains 13 residues. Trimming at V came to 5 bases and at J to 9 bases, leaving 6 bases not matched to a gene. Germline lookup yields CDR1 MNHNY and CDR2 SVGAGI (reference sequence).

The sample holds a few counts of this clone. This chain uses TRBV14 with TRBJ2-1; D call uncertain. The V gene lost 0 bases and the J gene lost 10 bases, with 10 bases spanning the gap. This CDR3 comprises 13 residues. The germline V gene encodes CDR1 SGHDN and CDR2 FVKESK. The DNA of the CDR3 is TGTGCCAGCAGCCAAGATTGGTACAGCGAGCAGTTCTTC. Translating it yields CASSQDWYSEQFF.